The 14 T cell receptor beta chains in this list originate from one sample, sequenced in a study of CD8 T cells in ankylosing spondylitis. MiXCR was run by TCRdb on the 5' RACE reads, yielding one entry per CDR3 protein. Of 15,000 to 20,000 distinct CDR3 sequences listed, less than 9.5% were seen once; the top ten hold about a third. Material: blood. All receptors come from a male donor with ankylosing spondylitis or in good health (not recorded which).

CDR3 protein: CATQTGLGTGELFF. The CDR3 DNA is TGTGCCACTCAGACAGGGCTGGGCACCGGGGAGCTGTTTTTT. The chain employs TRBV19 and TRBJ2-2; TRBD1 matches 7 bases. Trimming removed 10 bases from V and 4 bases from J; junction bases left unmatched: 9. The germline CDR1 and CDR2 sequences are LNHDA and SQIVND (reference sequence). The CDR3 length is 14 residues. The full variable domain, with the rest looked up from reference TRBV19 and TRBJ2-2, is DGGITQSPKYLFRKEGQNVTLSCEQNLNHDAMYWYRQDPGQGLRLIYYSQIVNDFQKGDIAEGYSVSREKKESFPLTVTSAQKNPTAFYLCATQTGLGTGELFFGEGSRLTVL.

This clonotype was seen ten or more times. V gene TRBV20-1 combines with J gene TRBJ1-2; 7 positions match TRBD1. Germline V gives CDR1 DFQATT, CDR2 SNEGSKA (reference sequence). The CDR3 has 12 residues. V gave up 5 bases and J gave up 3 bases; unmatched junction bases: 3. The CDR3 protein is CSAPTGYYGYTF. The CDR3 nucleotides are TGCAGTGCTCCGACAGGGTACTATGGCTACACCTTC.

This clonotype was seen a few times. V usage is TRBV29-1 and J usage is TRBJ2-5; tentative D call: TRBD1 (5 bases). V shed 3 bases and J shed 6 bases, with 11 bases lying between them. In germline, CDR1 is SQVTM, CDR2 ANQGSEA. The CDR3 is made up of 12 amino acids. The CDR3 region is CSVDQGGQTQYF. In DNA form, the CDR3 reads TGCAGCGTTGACCAGGGCGGACAGACCCAGTACTTC.

Only a few counts were recorded for this clonotype. The CDR3 coding sequence is TGTGCCAGCAGCTGGACAGCTTACAATGAGCAGTTCTTC. This sequence encodes CASSWTAYNEQFF. V and J are TRBV7-2 and TRBJ2-1, with D maybe TRBD1 (6 bases). The CDR3 totals 13 residues. Germline values: CDR1 SGHTA, CDR2 FQGNSA. V was shortened by 4 bases and J by 4 bases, with 8 bases between the two germline ends.

This clonotype has at least ten counts. The chain is built from TRBV7-2 and TRBJ2-7; TRBD1 matches 8 bases. CDR3 size: 14 residues. V shed 5 bases and J 4 bases; nucleotides not matched to a gene: 7. Germline lookup yields CDR1 SGHTA and CDR2 FQGNSA. The CDR3 spells CASSEGTGDYEQYV. For the CDR3, the DNA is TGTGCCAGCAGCGAAGGGACAGGTGATTACGAGCAGTACGTC.

The chain combines TRBV27 with TRBJ2-1; 9 nucleotides agree with TRBD2. Germline values: CDR1 MNHEY, CDR2 SMNVEV (reference sequence). V lost 2 bases and J lost 4; bases outside the gene matches: 12. CDR3 size: 18 residues. In DNA, the CDR3 is TGTGCCAGCAGTTTACAGCGGGGGGTCGGCCTGGTTTACAATGAGCAGTTCTTC. Encoded protein: CASSLQRGVGLVYNEQFF.

The chain has TRBV6-2 or TRBV6-3 and TRBJ2-1, with 13 positions matching TRBD2. Looked up from germline, CDR1 is MNHEY and CDR2 is SVGEGT. V lost 5 bases to trimming and J lost 9 bases; unmatched junction nucleotides: 7. The CDR3 is 15 amino acids. DNA of the CDR3: TGTGCCAGCAGTCAACTAGCGGGAGGGCCCTCTGAGCAGTTCTTC. It is translated as CASSQLAGGPSEQFF.

In its sample, this clonotype was seen a few times. The chain couples TRBV15 to TRBJ2-1; tentatively, D is TRBD2 (6 bases). There are 14 residues in the CDR3. The germline V gene has CDR1 LNHNV and CDR2 YYDKDF (reference sequence). Trimming pared 3 bases from V and 4 bases from J, leaving 10 bases between. The chain's CDR3 is CATSRLGRYNEQFF. The CDR3 nucleotides are TGTGCCACCAGCAGGCTCGGGAGATACAATGAGCAGTTCTTC.

The gene calls are TRBV19 and TRBJ2-3, with a tentative D call TRBD1 (6 bases). V lost 5 bases, J lost 2 bases, and 14 bases lay in between. The germline CDR1 and CDR2 sequences are LNHDA and SQIVND (reference sequence). This CDR3 has 15 amino acids. The CDR3 region is CASSETGFNTDTQYF. CDR3 bases: TGTGCCAGTAGTGAAACAGGGTTTAACACAGATACGCAGTATTTT.

The chain combines TRBV27 with TRBJ2-1; no clear D. This CDR3 comprises 13 residues. The germline V gene encodes CDR1 MNHEY and CDR2 SMNVEV (reference sequence). Trimming took 2 bases from V and 7 from J, leaving 9 bases between them. The CDR3, as DNA: TGTGCCAGCAGTTTACTTAAAGGGAATGAGCAGTTCTTC. It specifies CASSLLKGNEQFF.

This chain joins TRBV12-3 or TRBV12-4 and TRBJ1-4; TRBD1 is a possible D gene (5 bases). The CDR3 has 18 residues. The V and J ends lost 3 bases and 0 bases respectively, with 17 bases between them. The CDR3, as DNA: TGTGCCAGCAGTTTTATGGGGGTACGCCCTGCAACTAATGAAAAACTGTTTTTT. Protein sequence: CASSFMGVRPATNEKLFF.

This clonotype occurred a few times. The genes are TRBV10-3 and TRBJ1-1; 9 bases match TRBD1. CDR1 is ENHRY, CDR2 SYGVKD, per germline. J lost 3 bases, V lost 6 bases, and 5 bases had no gene match. The CDR3 consists of 14 residues. CDR3 residues: CAISEGQGYTEAFF. The CDR3 DNA follows: TGTGCCATCAGCGAAGGACAGGGGTACACTGAAGCTTTCTTT.

This clonotype was observed a handful of times. V and J are TRBV10-3 and TRBJ2-1; D possibly matches TRBD1 or TRBD2 (5 bases each). Germline V lookup: CDR1 ENHRY, CDR2 SYGVKD. V gave up 3 bases and J gave up 3 bases, with 21 bases separating them. This CDR3 contains 18 residues. CDR3 in amino acids: CAISERDRGVRIYNEQFF. CDR3 coding DNA: TGTGCCATCAGTGAACGGGACCGGGGCGTACGAATCTACAATGAGCAGTTCTTC.

This clonotype appeared a single time. This sequence joins TRBV29-1 and TRBJ2-2, with a weak D call TRBD1 (6 bases). Looked up from germline, CDR1 is SQVTM and CDR2 is ANQGSEA. V was trimmed by 3 bases and J by 6 bases, leaving 11 bases between them. This CDR3 spans 13 amino acids. The DNA for the CDR3 is TGCAGCGTTGATCCCTCAGGGGCCGGGGAGCTGTTTTTT. Translated, it gives CSVDPSGAGELFF.